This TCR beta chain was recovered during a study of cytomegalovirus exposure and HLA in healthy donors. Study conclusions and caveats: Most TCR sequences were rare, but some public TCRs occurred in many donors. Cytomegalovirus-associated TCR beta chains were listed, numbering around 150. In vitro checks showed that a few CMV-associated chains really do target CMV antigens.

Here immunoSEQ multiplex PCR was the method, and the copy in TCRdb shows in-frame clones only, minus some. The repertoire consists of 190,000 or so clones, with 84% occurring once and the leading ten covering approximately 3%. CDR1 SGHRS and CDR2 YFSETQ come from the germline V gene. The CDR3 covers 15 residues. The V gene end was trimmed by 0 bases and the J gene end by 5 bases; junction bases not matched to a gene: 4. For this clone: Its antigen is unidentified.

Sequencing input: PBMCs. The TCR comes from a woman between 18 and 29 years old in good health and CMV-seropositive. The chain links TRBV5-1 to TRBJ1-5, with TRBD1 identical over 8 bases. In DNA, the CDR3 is TGCGCCAGCAGCTTGGAAGGGACAGGTGATCAGCCCCAGCATTTT. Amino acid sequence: CASSLEGTGDQPQHF.